The present TCR beta chain was sequenced within a study of blood T cell repertoires in COVID-19. Study at large: The cDNA or gDNA used as material had been derived from T cells, B-cell-depleted T cells, or PBMCs.

CDR3 size: 15 residues. Trimming removed 6 bases at V and 7 bases at J, with 19 bases between. CDR1 and CDR2 (germline): MNHEY, SVGAGI. Per the original methods: Amplification with reference gene primers provided the estimates of nucleated cell counts. The repertoire was sequenced with immunoSEQ multiplex PCR; TCRdb's copy has only in-frame clones and lacks some. Clone size and the V and J calls come from that table; the DNA yielded D and trimming. The table lists hundreds of thousands of clones, 70% to 90% of them singletons. The chain employs TRBV6-5 and TRBJ1-5, with D possibly being TRBD1 (5 bases). The sequence was collected from a woman aged 18-35 years with acute or convalescent COVID-19. Sequenced input: peripheral blood. This CDR3 is CASRGEGFGGQPQHF. CDR3 nucleotide sequence: TGTGCCAGCAGGGGGGAGGGTTTCGGGGGGCAGCCCCAGCATTTT.